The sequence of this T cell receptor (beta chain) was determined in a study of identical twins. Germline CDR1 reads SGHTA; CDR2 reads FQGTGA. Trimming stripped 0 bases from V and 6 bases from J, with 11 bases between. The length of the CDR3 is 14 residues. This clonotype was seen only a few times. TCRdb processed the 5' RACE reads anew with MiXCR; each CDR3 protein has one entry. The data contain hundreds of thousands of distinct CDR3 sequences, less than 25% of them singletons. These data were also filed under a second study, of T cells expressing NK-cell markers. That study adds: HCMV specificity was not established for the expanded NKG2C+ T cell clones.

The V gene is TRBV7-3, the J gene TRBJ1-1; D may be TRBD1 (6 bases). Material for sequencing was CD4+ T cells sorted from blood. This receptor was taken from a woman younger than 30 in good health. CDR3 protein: CASSLTGRTAEAFF. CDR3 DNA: TGTGCCAGCAGCTTAACGGGTCGGACAGCTGAAGCTTTCTTT.